Presented here are 7 T cell receptor beta chains from one specimen sequenced in a study of liver allograft versus peripheral blood T cells (dated by TCRdb to 2018 to 2021). Describing the broader study: T cell receptor repertoires present within transplanted livers were compared with repertoires in the peripheral blood of liver transplant recipients.

The instrument given in TCRdb is Illumina MiSeq. Clones were called with MiXCR by TCRdb after fastp trimmed the public reads at Q25, and only in-frame beta chains were retained. Each CDR3 protein gets just one entry, which takes the most common genes and DNA from the rows behind it. The sample profile shows about 12,000 distinct CDR3 sequences; roughly 28% of them were found once. The ten largest clones capture 2% to 2.5% of the sample. These receptor sequences come from a human patient who had a liver transplant. After a transplant, some T cells may be the graft donor's own cells.

This clonotype is labeled as medium-sized. The chain carries TRBV6-5 and TRBJ1-2, with 7 nucleotides matching TRBD1. Germline V CDR1 and CDR2: MNHEY, SVGAGI. With 4 bases clipped from V and 4 bases from J, the junction kept 9 bases outside the gene matches. The CDR3 has 15 residues. The CDR3 sequence is CASSSEPGQSYGYTF. CDR3 sequence (DNA): TGTGCCAGCAGTTCCGAACCGGGACAGAGCTATGGCTACACCTTC.

This clonotype was observed a few times. The chain is built from TRBV19 and TRBJ2-7; TRBD2 matches 11 bases. The J segment lost 6 bases and the V segment lost 9 bases, leaving 16 bases of the junction unmatched. The CDR3 sequence is 16 residues long. CDR1 LNHDA and CDR2 SQIVND come from the germline V gene (reference sequence). CDR3 DNA sequence: TGTGCCAGCAGCCCTAGACTAGCGGGGACCCACGGCGAGCAGTACTTC. Translated, it gives CASSPRLAGTHGEQYF.

This clonotype is deemed medium-sized. This chain joins TRBV6-5 and TRBJ2-4, with 9 bases fitting TRBD1. Germline V gene sequence: CDR1 MNHEY, CDR2 SVGAGI. V lost 6 bases and J lost 5; bases outside the gene matches: 11. This CDR3 contains 16 residues. The CDR3 region is CASRFAPGQGQNIQYF. CDR3 bases: TGTGCCAGCAGATTCGCCCCGGGACAGGGACAAAACATTCAGTACTTC.

This clonotype is medium-sized by share. V and J are TRBV10-3 and TRBJ2-2; 11 bases fit TRBD2. The V and J ends lost 6 bases and 5 bases, in that order; junction bases with no gene match: 5. The length of the CDR3 is 15 residues. The germline V gene has CDR1 ENHRY and CDR2 SYGVKD. DNA of the CDR3: TGTGCCATCAGCGGAGGGACTAGCGGTACCGGGGAGCTGTTTTTT. It codes for CAISGGTSGTGELFF.

The V and J genes are TRBV20-1 and TRBJ2-7; a possible D gene is TRBD2 (5 bases). There are 15 residues in the CDR3. The V end lost 0 bases, the J end lost 2 bases, and 14 bases lay between the germline ends. Germline loops: CDR1 DFQATT, CDR2 SNEGSKA (reference sequence). Here the CDR3 reads CSARDLVRGTYEQYF. CDR3 bases: TGCAGTGCTAGAGATCTTGTTCGGGGAACCTACGAGCAGTACTTC.

This clonotype has a count of ten or more. The V call is TRBV5-6, the J call TRBJ2-5, with TRBD2 matching 7 bases. The germline V gene has CDR1 SGHDT and CDR2 YYEEEE. The CDR3 consists of 16 residues. Trimming at V came to 0 bases and at J to 5 bases, leaving 10 bases not matched to a gene. The DNA for the CDR3 is TGTGCCAGCAGCTTGGTGGTGGGAGGGCCTGGGGAGACCCAGTACTTC. Its translation is CASSLVVGGPGETQYF.

This clonotype appeared many times. V usage is TRBV9 and J usage is TRBJ2-2; maybe TRBD1 (5 bases). This CDR3 is built from 16 residues. Germline V gene lookup returns CDR1 SGDLS and CDR2 YYNGEE. V was cut by 4 bases and J by 2 bases, with 15 bases left in between. As DNA, the CDR3 is TGTGCCAGCAGCCCCCACGAGGACAAAAACACCGGGGAGCTGTTTTTT. Its translation: CASSPHEDKNTGELFF.